The 11 T cell receptor beta chains given below trace back to one sample, sequenced in a study of early T cells in non-severe SARS-CoV-2 infection. Using its own MiXCR run on the 5' RACE reads, TCRdb lists one record per CDR3 protein. Of fewer than 45,000 distinct CDR3 sequences listed, almost 6% are singletons. The specimen was whole blood. These receptor sequences come from an adult who was a healthcare worker with PCR-confirmed SARS-CoV-2 infection or an uninfected control (not recorded which).

V and J are TRBV11-2 and TRBJ2-7; no clear D. The length of the CDR3 is 12 residues. V lost 0 bases to trimming and J lost 7 bases, with 7 bases between them. CDR1 SGHAT and CDR2 FQNNGV come from the germline V gene. The CDR3 region has the DNA TGTGCCAGCAGCTTAGATATGAGGGAGCAGTACTTC. This translates into CASSLDMREQYF.

This clonotype was counted many times. This chain connects TRBV7-8 to TRBJ2-3, with a tentative D call TRBD2 (7 bases). CDR1 is SGHVS, CDR2 FQNEAQ, per germline. The CDR3 covers 16 residues. V was trimmed by 5 bases and J by 5 bases, leaving 20 bases between them. The CDR3 is CASSPGWGGPRDTQYF. DNA of the CDR3: TGTGCCAGCAGCCCGGGGTGGGGGGGGCCGAGAGATACGCAGTATTTT.

This clonotype has ten or more counts. The CDR3, as DNA: TGTGCCAGCGGCGGACGCGGCTCGGGGTACGAGCAGTACTTC. Its protein is CASGGRGSGYEQYF. This chain links TRBV3-2 with TRBJ2-7. TRBV3-2 is noted as a pseudogene. The CDR3 loop spans 14 amino acids.

The table lists this clonotype with many counts. The rearrangement uses TRBV5-8 and TRBJ2-4, with TRBD1 as a possible D gene (5 bases). Germline V CDR1 and CDR2: SGHTS, YDEGEE. This CDR3 spans 12 amino acids. The V end was cut by 4 bases, the J end by 9 bases, with 11 bases between. Here the CDR3 DNA reads TGTGCCAGCAGCCCAGACAGTGGCATTCAGTACTTC. Translating it yields CASSPDSGIQYF.

A few counts support this clonotype. This sequence joins TRBV12-3 or TRBV12-4 and TRBJ1-5; D is ambiguous. The CDR3 loop spans 14 amino acids. Trimming pared 1 base from V and 9 bases from J, leaving 13 bases between. The DNA for the CDR3 is TGTGCCAGCAGTTTAGGGCGGTCCAGGTGGCCCCAGCATTTT. This gives the protein CASSLGRSRWPQHF.

V gene TRBV27 combines with J gene TRBJ2-7, with TRBD2 matching 12 bases. Germline values: CDR1 MNHEY, CDR2 SMNVEV (reference sequence). J lost 0 bases, V lost 3 bases, and 6 bases had no gene match. The CDR3 is made up of 17 amino acids. The CDR3 is CASSFASGGAASYEQYF. The DNA for the CDR3 is TGTGCCAGCAGTTTCGCTAGCGGGGGGGCGGCCTCCTACGAGCAGTACTTC.

At least ten counts were recorded for this clonotype. The chain carries TRBV18 and TRBJ2-7; 7 nucleotides match TRBD1. Per germline, CDR1 KGHSH and CDR2 LQKENI. Trimming removed 5 bases from V and 0 bases from J; junction bases left unmatched: 10. CDR3 length: 16 residues. In nucleotides, the CDR3 is TGTGCCAGCTCATCCCCGACAGGGACCAGCTCCTACGAGCAGTACTTC. This sequence encodes CASSSPTGTSSYEQYF. Combining the CDR3 with reference TRBV18 and TRBJ2-7 gives the whole variable domain NAGVMQNPRHLVRRRGQEARLRCSPMKGHSHVYWYRQLPEEGLKFMVYLQKENIIDESGMPKERFSAEFPKEGPSILRIQQVVRGDSAAYFCASSSPTGTSSYEQYFGPGTRLTVT.

Only a few counts were recorded for this clonotype. The rearrangement links TRBV11-2 to TRBJ2-7; 9 bases are a match to TRBD2. The J segment lost 0 bases and the V segment lost 5 bases, leaving 2 bases of the junction unmatched. The CDR3 is made up of 14 amino acids. Germline V gene sequence: CDR1 SGHAT, CDR2 FQNNGV. Written as DNA, the CDR3 is TGTGCCAGCAGCCGACTAGCGGCCTCCTACGAGCAGTACTTC. Amino acids: CASSRLAASYEQYF.

This clonotype was detected a few times. The chain combines TRBV6-1 with TRBJ1-6; D call uncertain. V was pared by 8 bases and J by 7 bases, with 18 bases between. The CDR3 runs to 15 residues. The germline V gene has CDR1 MNHNS and CDR2 SASEGT. CDR3 in amino acids: CASARSLQTNSPLHF. In DNA, the CDR3 is TGTGCCAGCGCCCGGAGCCTTCAGACAAATTCACCCCTCCACTTT.

The rearrangement links TRBV2 to TRBJ2-2; no definite D call. V was pared by 4 bases and J by 0 bases, with 3 bases between. The CDR3 has 13 amino acids. Germline V gene lookup returns CDR1 SNHLY and CDR2 FYNNEI. The CDR3 is CASSGPNTGELFF. The CDR3 coding sequence is TGTGCCAGCAGTGGACCGAACACCGGGGAGCTGTTTTTT.

This clonotype was picked up many times. This rearrangement joins TRBV18 to TRBJ2-7; D ambiguous. Deletions cut 6 bases from V and 3 bases from J, with 9 bases between. CDR1 and CDR2 from the germline V gene are KGHSH and LQKENI. The CDR3 consists of 12 residues. CDR3: CASSSDVYEQYF. In DNA, the CDR3 is TGTGCCAGCTCGTCGGACGTCTACGAGCAGTACTTC.